The clone carrying this T cell receptor (beta chain) was seen just once. This sample is part of a study of blood T cell repertoires in COVID-19. About the study: Material from acute and convalescent COVID-19 was sourced from the United States, Italy and Spain. Sample material is recorded as cDNA or gDNA derived from T cells, B-cell-depleted T cells, or PBMCs.

J gave up 7 bases and V 5 bases, and 3 bases lay outside the gene matches. CDR3 size: 12 residues. Germline V gives CDR1 MNHEY, CDR2 SVGEGT. The authors' processing: Amplification of reference gene primers provided the estimated nucleated cell counts. Data came from immunoSEQ multiplex PCR; TCRdb stores just in-frame clones and leaves some out. V and J calls plus clone size are reproduced from that table; the DNA served to infer D and trimming. The sample includes 140,000 to 150,000 clones, 70% to 90% of them seen just once. This chain connects TRBV6-2 or TRBV6-3 to TRBJ1-1; 8 bases align to TRBD1. Sample: peripheral blood. The receptor was derived from a man in his 60s with active or convalescent COVID-19. CDR3 nucleotide sequence: TGTGCCAGCAGTCGGACAGGGATTGAAGCTTTCTTT. Amino acids: CASSRTGIEAFF.